The text below deals with one T cell receptor (beta chain). Its antigen is unidentified. The CDR3 has 12 amino acids. CDR1 is SNHLY and CDR2 is FYNNEI in the germline V gene. The V segment lost 8 bases and the J segment 8 bases; nucleotides outside the gene matches: 3. Everyone who donated was a Caucasian adult who lived in Nashville, Tennessee. Naive CD45RA+ and memory CD45RA-negative subsets were split from CD4+ cells. Sequencing was performed with immunoSEQ multiplex PCR; in TCRdb, only in-frame clones are kept and a portion is missing. The table includes roughly 2 million clones, about 95% detected once. The data were obtained in a study of shared clonotypes between healthy human individuals. As for the study in general: The composition of the donors was a couple of women and three men aged 18 to 49. Findings of the study overall: Rarefaction analysis demonstrated incomplete sorted-subset sequencing notwithstanding large depth.

Specimen: naive CD4+ T cells sorted from blood. Subset specified: CD45RA+ positively selected. J is TRBJ1-1 and V is TRBV2; 12 bases are shared with TRBD1. The receptor was isolated from a young man in good health. The CDR3 coding sequence is TGTGCCAGCCGGGACAGGGGGCTAGAAGCTTTCTTT. Its translation: CASRDRGLEAFF.